Below, 21 T cell receptor beta chains from the same sample are listed, as sequenced in a study of technical replicates of blood from a few donors. Produced via immunoSEQ multiplex PCR; TCRdb's table is partial and in-frame only. Of 60,000 or so clones in the sample, approximately 97% were seen once. Input material: T cells isolated from PBMCs. The receptors were sampled from a human donor in good health.

This chain joins TRBV11-3 and TRBJ2-1; 7 positions match TRBD2. The V segment lost 2 bases and the J segment 4 bases; nucleotides outside the gene matches: 5. Germline V gene data show CDR1 as SGHNT and CDR2 as YENEEA. The CDR3 has 15 residues. CDR3 sequence reads: CASSLQAGRYNEQFF. For the CDR3, the DNA is TGTGCCAGCAGCTTACAAGCGGGGAGATACAATGAGCAGTTCTTC.

This clone was seen once. V usage is TRBV10-1 and J usage is TRBJ2-3; D perhaps matches TRBD1 (6 bases). The CDR3 runs to 14 residues. Per the germline V gene, CDR1 is WNHNN and CDR2 is SYGVQD (reference sequence). The ends were cut back, 5 bases at V and 0 bases at J, with 9 bases in the middle. CDR3 in DNA: TGCGCCAGCAGTACAGGGCGAAGCACAGATACGCAGTATTTT. Amino acid sequence: CASSTGRSTDTQYF.

The rearrangement joins TRBV5-4 to TRBJ2-5; no definite D call. V gave up 0 bases and J gave up 4 bases, with 7 bases separating them. This CDR3 comprises 13 residues. Germline assignment: CDR1 SGHNT and CDR2 YYREEE (reference sequence). The CDR3 region has the DNA TGTGCCAGCAGCTTGGCTCCCCCAGAGACCCAGTACTTC. As protein: CASSLAPPETQYF.

The CDR3 DNA follows: TGTGCCAGCAGTGATGAAGCAGGGGGCGAGCAGTACTTC. This codes for CASSDEAGGEQYF. This chain uses TRBV2 with TRBJ2-7, with 7 bases that match TRBD1. The CDR3 spans 13 residues. Looked up from germline, CDR1 is SNHLY and CDR2 is FYNNEI. Trimming at V came to 3 bases and at J to 6 bases, leaving 5 bases not matched to a gene.

Here the CDR3 DNA reads TGTGCCAGCACTCTAGGGGGTAGCTCCTACAATGAGCAGTTCTTC. Translated: CASTLGGSSYNEQFF. The chain combines TRBV9 with TRBJ2-1; D perhaps matches TRBD1 (6 bases). Germline V gene lookup returns CDR1 SGDLS and CDR2 YYNGEE. The V end lost 6 bases, the J end lost 0 bases, and 13 bases lay between the germline ends. The CDR3 is 15 amino acids.

The chain links TRBV27 to TRBJ2-7; 12 bases are a match to TRBD1. This CDR3 region has 16 residues. V was pared by 0 bases and J by 4 bases, with 4 bases of the junction left unmatched. Looked up from germline, CDR1 is MNHEY and CDR2 is SMNVEV (reference sequence). This chain's CDR3 is CASSLSGTGGWYEQYF. The CDR3 DNA reads as TGTGCCAGCAGTTTATCAGGGACAGGGGGCTGGTACGAGCAGTACTTC.

The V and J genes are TRBV10-1 and TRBJ2-2, with TRBD1 matching 8 bases. This CDR3 contains 13 residues. V shed 5 bases, J shed 9 bases, and the junction held 5 bases outside the gene matches. Per the germline V gene, CDR1 is WNHNN and CDR2 is SYGVQD (reference sequence). CDR3 coding DNA: TGCGCCAGCAGTACGGGACAGGATAGGGAGCTGTTTTTT. Protein sequence: CASSTGQDRELFF.

The chain combines TRBV9 with TRBJ1-5; no clear D. V was cut by 0 bases and J by 2 bases, with 6 bases left in between. Germline lookup yields CDR1 SGDLS and CDR2 YYNGEE. There are 14 residues in the CDR3. CDR3 sequence reads: CASSVAGGNQPQHF. Written as DNA, the CDR3 is TGTGCCAGCAGCGTAGCGGGAGGCAATCAGCCCCAGCATTTT.

V is TRBV9 and J is TRBJ2-1; 7 nucleotides align to TRBD2. CDR1 SGDLS and CDR2 YYNGEE come from the germline V gene. CDR3 length: 15 amino acids. Trimming at V came to 3 bases and at J to 3 bases, leaving 6 bases not matched to a gene. The CDR3 region has the DNA TGTGCCAGCAGCGAGGCGGGAGATGGCTACAATGAGCAGTTCTTC. It yields the protein CASSEAGDGYNEQFF.

Here the CDR3 DNA reads TGCGCCAGCAGCTTCGGGACAATCACCGGGGAGCTGTTTTTT. Its protein product is CASSFGTITGELFF. The genes are TRBV5-1 and TRBJ2-2; D is possibly TRBD1 (6 bases). This CDR3 spans 14 amino acids. V shed 2 bases and J shed 4 bases, with 9 bases lying between them. Germline-derived CDR1 and CDR2 are SGHRS and YFSETQ.

The chain combines TRBV2 with TRBJ2-1; TRBD1 agrees at 12 bases. The junction had 12 bases not matched to a gene; V was cut back by 2 bases and J by 7 bases. CDR3 length: 18 residues. Germline V gene lookup returns CDR1 SNHLY and CDR2 FYNNEI. In DNA, the CDR3 is TGTGCCAGCAGTGAATTAGCCCTGGGGACAGGGGGCCTAAATGAGCAGTTCTTC. Residues: CASSELALGTGGLNEQFF.

This clone showed up just once. The chain has TRBV6-5 and TRBJ2-1; no reliable D call. The CDR3 covers 12 residues. Per the germline V gene, CDR1 is MNHEY and CDR2 is SVGAGI. Trimming removed 0 bases from V and 6 bases from J, with 3 bases in between. In DNA form, the CDR3 reads TGTGCCAGCAGTTACTCGAGCAATGAGCAGTTCTTC. Protein sequence: CASSYSSNEQFF.

This sequence joins TRBV4-1 and TRBJ2-2; TRBD2 aligns across 16 bases. Per the germline V gene, CDR1 is MGHRA and CDR2 is YSYEKL. The ends lost 4 bases at V and 2 bases at J; junction bases unmatched: 4. This CDR3 is built from 18 residues. The CDR3 loop is CASSLGTSGRVNTGELFF. Here the CDR3 DNA reads TGCGCCAGCAGCCTGGGGACTAGCGGGAGGGTAAACACCGGGGAGCTGTTTTTT.

The chain recombines TRBV6-6 with TRBJ1-2; 7 bases agree with TRBD1. The junction had 3 bases not matched to a gene; V was cut back by 2 bases and J by 3 bases. The CDR3 sequence is 14 residues long. Per germline, CDR1 MNHNY and CDR2 SVGAGI (reference sequence). The CDR3 nucleotides are TGTGCCAGCAGTTACATAACAGGGGACTATGGCTACACCTTC. It codes for CASSYITGDYGYTF.

This clone occurred once. J is TRBJ1-1 and V is TRBV19, with a weak D call TRBD1 (6 bases). The CDR3 totals 16 residues. The V and J ends lost 4 bases and 0 bases respectively, with 15 bases between them. The V gene's germline CDR1 is LNHDA and CDR2 SQIVND (reference sequence). CDR3 DNA sequence: TGTGCCAGTAGTAGAGGGCGGACAGAGCTGAACACTGAAGCTTTCTTT. Its protein is CASSRGRTELNTEAFF.

The chain is built from TRBV6-5 and TRBJ2-7; 9 nucleotides align to TRBD2. CDR1 and CDR2 from the germline V gene are MNHEY and SVGAGI. Losses at the gene ends were 5 bases for V and 3 bases for J; bases not matched to a gene: 8. The CDR3 covers 15 residues. CDR3: CASSTQTSGRYEQYF. Here the CDR3 DNA reads TGTGCCAGCAGTACCCAGACTAGCGGCCGCTACGAGCAGTACTTC.

This chain joins TRBV7-3 and TRBJ2-2, with D possibly being TRBD1 (6 bases). The CDR3 consists of 15 residues. Trimming left V 5 bases short and J 2 bases short, with 12 bases between. Germline V gene data show CDR1 as SGHTA and CDR2 as FQGTGA. The CDR3 sequence is CASSPQGSNTGELFF. The CDR3 DNA reads TGTGCCAGCAGCCCCCAGGGGTCCAACACCGGGGAGCTGTTTTTT.

The V gene is TRBV30, the J gene TRBJ1-6; D remains ambiguous. V lost 3 bases and J lost 6, with 9 bases in between. CDR3 length equals 13 residues. The germline gives CDR1 GTSNPN, CDR2 SVGIG (reference sequence). CDR3 DNA: TGTGCCTGGAGCGCCTACAGTAATTCACCCCTCCACTTT. It translates to CAWSAYSNSPLHF.

V is TRBV9 and J is TRBJ1-4, with D perhaps TRBD1 (6 bases). Trimming took 7 bases from V and 0 from J, leaving 7 bases between them. CDR1 is SGDLS and CDR2 is YYNGEE in the germline V gene. The CDR3 length is 13 residues. The CDR3 DNA is TGTGCCAGCGGGGGCACAACTAATGAAAAACTGTTTTTT. Amino acids: CASGGTTNEKLFF.

The chain employs TRBV9 and TRBJ1-2; 7 bases align to TRBD1. Germline-derived CDR1 and CDR2 are SGDLS and YYNGEE. CDR3 size: 16 residues. With V trimmed by 0 bases and J by 4 bases, 9 bases remained unmatched. The CDR3 DNA sequence: TGTGCCAGCAGCGTAGGGCCCCCCGGGACAGCCTATGGCTACACCTTC. Its translation: CASSVGPPGTAYGYTF.

V is TRBV20-1 and J is TRBJ2-1; possible D gene TRBD2, 6 bases. The CDR3 contains 11 residues. V lost 5 bases, J lost 13 bases, and 15 bases lay in between. In germline, CDR1 is DFQATT, CDR2 SNEGSKA (reference sequence). In nucleotides, the CDR3 is TGCAGTGCTGGGCTGGGAGGTTTCCAGTTCTTC. Translation gives CSAGLGGFQFF.